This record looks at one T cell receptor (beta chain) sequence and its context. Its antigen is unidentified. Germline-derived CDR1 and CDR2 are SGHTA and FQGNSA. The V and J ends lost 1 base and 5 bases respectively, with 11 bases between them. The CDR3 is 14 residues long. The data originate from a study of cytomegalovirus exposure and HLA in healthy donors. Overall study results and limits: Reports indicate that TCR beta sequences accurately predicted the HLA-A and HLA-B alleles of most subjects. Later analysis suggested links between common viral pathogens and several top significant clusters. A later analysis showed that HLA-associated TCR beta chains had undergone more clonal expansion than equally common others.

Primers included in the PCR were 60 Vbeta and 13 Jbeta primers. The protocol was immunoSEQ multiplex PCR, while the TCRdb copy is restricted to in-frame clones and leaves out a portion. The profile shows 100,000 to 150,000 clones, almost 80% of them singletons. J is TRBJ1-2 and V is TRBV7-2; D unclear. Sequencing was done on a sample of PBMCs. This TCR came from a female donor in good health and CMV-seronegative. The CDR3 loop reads CASSLGRTRYGYTF. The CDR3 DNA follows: TGTGCCAGCAGCTTAGGGAGGACCAGATATGGCTACACCTTC.